This entry describes one TCR beta chain. TCRdb's table, derived via immunoSEQ multiplex PCR, lists solely in-frame clones and lacks some. This repertoire shows 500,000 to 550,000 clones, approximately 95% found once; its top ten account for about 0.067%. The V end lost 3 bases, the J end lost 2 bases, and 22 bases lay between the germline ends. This CDR3 has 18 residues. Germline V gives CDR1 SGDLS, CDR2 YYNGEE. This record belongs to a study of shared clonotypes between healthy human individuals. Material for sequencing was naive CD4+ T cells sorted from blood. Regarding subset: CD45RA+ positively selected. The chain uses TRBV9 and TRBJ2-3; no firm D call. This receptor was taken from a woman aged 30 to 39 in good health. The CDR3 region is CASSGPSFERETTDTQYF. CDR3 bases: TGTGCCAGCAGCGGACCTTCGTTCGAGCGTGAGACCACAGATACGCAGTATTTT.